This TCR beta chain is drawn from a study of human T cells and chemical hapten exposure. MiXCR, applied by TCRdb to the RACE reads, yields one record per CDR3 protein. The data contain 350,000 to 400,000 distinct CDR3 sequences, roughly 4.6% of them singletons. This clonotype appeared a few times. The time point was: pre-sensitization, week 0. The treatment is: therapeutic diphenylcyclopropenone sensitization with weekly scalp DPC. The CDR3 runs to 15 residues. V was clipped by 7 bases and J by 2 bases; unmatched bases: 10. The germline gives CDR1 SNHLY, CDR2 FYNNEI. The sequenced sample was whole blood, obtained in connection with sensitization to the hapten diphenylcyclopropenone (DPC). The gene calls are TRBV2 and TRBJ2-7, with 8 bases matching TRBD1. The source is a woman between 50 and 59 years old with alopecia areata. Some clones in this sample may be carry-over from other donors' samples. CDR3 bases: TGTGCCAGCATTTTGTGGGGACAGGAGGCCTACGAGCAGTACTTC. Translation gives CASILWGQEAYEQYF.